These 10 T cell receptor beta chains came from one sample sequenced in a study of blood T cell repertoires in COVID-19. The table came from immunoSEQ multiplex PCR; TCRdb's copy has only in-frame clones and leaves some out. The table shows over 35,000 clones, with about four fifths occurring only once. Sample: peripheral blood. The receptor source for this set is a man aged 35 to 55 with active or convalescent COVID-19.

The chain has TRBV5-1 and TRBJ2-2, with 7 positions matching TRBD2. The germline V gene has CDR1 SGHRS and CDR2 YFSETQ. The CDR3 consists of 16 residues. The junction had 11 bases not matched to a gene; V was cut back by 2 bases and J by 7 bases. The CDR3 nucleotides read TGCGCCAGCAGCTTCCCGGGCGGGGGTGCCAGCGGGGAGCTGTTTTTT. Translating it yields CASSFPGGGASGELFF.

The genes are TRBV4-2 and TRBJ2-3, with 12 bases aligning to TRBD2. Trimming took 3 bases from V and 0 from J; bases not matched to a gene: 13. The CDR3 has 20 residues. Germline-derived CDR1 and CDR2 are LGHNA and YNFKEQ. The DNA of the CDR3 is TGTGCCAGCAGCCATGGACTAGCGGGAATCGGCGGGGAGAGCACAGATACGCAGTATTTT. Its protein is CASSHGLAGIGGESTDTQYF.

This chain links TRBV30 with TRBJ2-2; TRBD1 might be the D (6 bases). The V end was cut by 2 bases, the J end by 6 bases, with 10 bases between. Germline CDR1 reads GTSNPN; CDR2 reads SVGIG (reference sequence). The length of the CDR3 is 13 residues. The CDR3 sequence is CAWSSGDAGELFF. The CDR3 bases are TGTGCCTGGAGTTCAGGGGATGCCGGGGAGCTGTTTTTT.

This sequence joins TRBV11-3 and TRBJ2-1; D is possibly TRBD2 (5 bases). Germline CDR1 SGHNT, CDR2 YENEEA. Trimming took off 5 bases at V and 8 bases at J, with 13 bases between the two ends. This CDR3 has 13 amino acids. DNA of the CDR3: TGTGCCAGCAGCCAATCGGCCGGGGATGAGCAGTTCTTC. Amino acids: CASSQSAGDEQFF.

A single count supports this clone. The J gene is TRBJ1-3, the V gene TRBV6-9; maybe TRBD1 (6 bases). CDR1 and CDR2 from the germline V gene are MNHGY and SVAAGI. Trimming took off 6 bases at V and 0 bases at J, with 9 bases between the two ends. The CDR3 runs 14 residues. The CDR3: CASSPTGSGNTIYF. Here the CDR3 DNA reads TGTGCCAGCAGCCCGACAGGCTCTGGAAACACCATATATTTT.

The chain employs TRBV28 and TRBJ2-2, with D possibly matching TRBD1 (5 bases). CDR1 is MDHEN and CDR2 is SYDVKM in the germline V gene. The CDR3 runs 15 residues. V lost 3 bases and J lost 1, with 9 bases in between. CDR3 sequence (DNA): TGTGCCAGCAGTTTTCCAGACAGGAACACCGGGGAGCTGTTTTTT. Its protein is CASSFPDRNTGELFF.

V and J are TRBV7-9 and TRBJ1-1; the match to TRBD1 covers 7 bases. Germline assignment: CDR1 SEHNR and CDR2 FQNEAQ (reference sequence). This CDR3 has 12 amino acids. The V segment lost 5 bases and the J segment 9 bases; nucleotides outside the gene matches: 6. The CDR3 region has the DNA TGTGCCAGCAGCCCTGACAGGGAGCAAGCTTTCTTT. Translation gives CASSPDREQAFF. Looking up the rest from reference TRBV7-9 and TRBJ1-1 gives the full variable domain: DTGVSQNPRHKITKRGQNVTFRCDPISEHNRLYWYRQTLGQGPEFLTYFQNEAQLEKSRLLSDRFSAERPKGSFSTLEIQRTEQGDSAMYLCASSPDREQAFFGQGTRLTVV.

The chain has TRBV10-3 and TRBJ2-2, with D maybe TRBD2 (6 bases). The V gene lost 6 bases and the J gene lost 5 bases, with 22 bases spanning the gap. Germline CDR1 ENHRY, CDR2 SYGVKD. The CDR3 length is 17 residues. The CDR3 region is CAIRDGEATGKTGELFF. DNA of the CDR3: TGTGCCATCAGAGACGGGGAGGCTACCGGGAAGACCGGGGAGCTGTTTTTT.

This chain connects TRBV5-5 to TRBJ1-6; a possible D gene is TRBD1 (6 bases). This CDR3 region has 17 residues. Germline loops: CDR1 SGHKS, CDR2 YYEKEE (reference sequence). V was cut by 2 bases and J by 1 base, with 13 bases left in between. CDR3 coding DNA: TGTGCCAGCAGCTTAGACTTGGGGACATCCTATAATTCACCCCTCCACTTT. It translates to CASSLDLGTSYNSPLHF.

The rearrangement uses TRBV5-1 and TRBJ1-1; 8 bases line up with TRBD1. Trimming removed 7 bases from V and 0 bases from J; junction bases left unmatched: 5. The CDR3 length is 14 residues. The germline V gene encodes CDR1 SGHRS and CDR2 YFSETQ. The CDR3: CASQTGGLNTEAFF. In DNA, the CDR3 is TGCGCCAGCCAAACAGGGGGACTGAACACTGAAGCTTTCTTT.